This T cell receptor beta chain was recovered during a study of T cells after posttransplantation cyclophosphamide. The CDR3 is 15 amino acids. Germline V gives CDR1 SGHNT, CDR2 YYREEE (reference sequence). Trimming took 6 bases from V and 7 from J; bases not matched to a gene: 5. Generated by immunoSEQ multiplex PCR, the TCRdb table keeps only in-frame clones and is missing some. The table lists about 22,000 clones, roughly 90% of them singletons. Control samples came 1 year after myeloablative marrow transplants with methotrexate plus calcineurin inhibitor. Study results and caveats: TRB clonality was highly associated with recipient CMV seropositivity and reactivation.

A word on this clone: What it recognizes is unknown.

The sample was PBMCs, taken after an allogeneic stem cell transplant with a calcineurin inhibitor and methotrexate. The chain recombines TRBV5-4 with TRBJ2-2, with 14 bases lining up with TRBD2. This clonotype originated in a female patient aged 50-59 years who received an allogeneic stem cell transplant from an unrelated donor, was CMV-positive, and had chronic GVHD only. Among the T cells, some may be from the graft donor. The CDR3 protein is CASTPGLAGDGELFF. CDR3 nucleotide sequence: TGTGCCAGCACGCCGGGACTAGCGGGAGACGGGGAGCTGTTTTTT.